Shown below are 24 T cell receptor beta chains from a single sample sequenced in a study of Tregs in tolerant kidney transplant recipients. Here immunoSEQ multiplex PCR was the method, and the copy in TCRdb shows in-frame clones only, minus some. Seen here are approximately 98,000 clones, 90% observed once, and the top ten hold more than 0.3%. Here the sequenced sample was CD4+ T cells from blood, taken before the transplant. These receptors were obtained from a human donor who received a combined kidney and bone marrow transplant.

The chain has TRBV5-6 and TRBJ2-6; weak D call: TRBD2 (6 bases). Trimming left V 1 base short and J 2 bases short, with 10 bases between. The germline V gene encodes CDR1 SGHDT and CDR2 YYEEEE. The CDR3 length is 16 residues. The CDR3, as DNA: TGTGCCAGCAGCTTGTACGTAGCGGCTGGGGCCAACGTCCTGACTTTC. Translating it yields CASSLYVAAGANVLTF.

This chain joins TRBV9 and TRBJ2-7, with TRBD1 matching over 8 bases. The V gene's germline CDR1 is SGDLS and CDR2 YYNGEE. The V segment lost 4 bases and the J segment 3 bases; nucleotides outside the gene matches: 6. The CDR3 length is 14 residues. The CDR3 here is CASSPRGQDYEQYF. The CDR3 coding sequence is TGTGCCAGCAGCCCGAGGGGACAGGACTACGAGCAGTACTTC.

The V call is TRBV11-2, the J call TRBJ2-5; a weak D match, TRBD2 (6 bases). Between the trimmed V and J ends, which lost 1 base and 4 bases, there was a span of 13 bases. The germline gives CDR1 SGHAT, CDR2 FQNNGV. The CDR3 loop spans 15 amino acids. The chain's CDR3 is CASSLGREAGETQYF. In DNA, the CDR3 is TGTGCCAGCAGCTTAGGGAGGGAGGCGGGAGAGACCCAGTACTTC.

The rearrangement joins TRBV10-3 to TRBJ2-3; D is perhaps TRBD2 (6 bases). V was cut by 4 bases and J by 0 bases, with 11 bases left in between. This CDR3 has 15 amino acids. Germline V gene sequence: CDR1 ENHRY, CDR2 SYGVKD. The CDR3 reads CAISASSGSTDTQYF. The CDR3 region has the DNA TGTGCCATCAGTGCCAGTAGCGGCAGCACAGATACGCAGTATTTT.

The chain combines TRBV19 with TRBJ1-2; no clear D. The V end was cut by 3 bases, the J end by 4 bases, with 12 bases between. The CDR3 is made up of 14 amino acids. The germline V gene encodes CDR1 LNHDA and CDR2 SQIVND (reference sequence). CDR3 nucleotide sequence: TGTGCCAGTAGTATCAAGGAGGGAGTCTATGGCTACACCTTC. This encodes CASSIKEGVYGYTF.

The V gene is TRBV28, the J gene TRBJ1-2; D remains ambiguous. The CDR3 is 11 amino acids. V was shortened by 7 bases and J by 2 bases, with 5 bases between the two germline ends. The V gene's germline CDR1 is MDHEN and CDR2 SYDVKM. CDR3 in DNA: TGTGCCAGCAATCGGAACTATGGCTACACCTTC. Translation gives CASNRNYGYTF.

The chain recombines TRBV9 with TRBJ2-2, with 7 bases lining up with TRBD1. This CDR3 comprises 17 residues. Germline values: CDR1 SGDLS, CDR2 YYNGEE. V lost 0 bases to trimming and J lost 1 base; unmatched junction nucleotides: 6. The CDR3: CASSVVPRTGNTGELFF. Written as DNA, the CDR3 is TGTGCCAGCAGCGTAGTCCCCAGGACAGGGAACACCGGGGAGCTGTTTTTT.

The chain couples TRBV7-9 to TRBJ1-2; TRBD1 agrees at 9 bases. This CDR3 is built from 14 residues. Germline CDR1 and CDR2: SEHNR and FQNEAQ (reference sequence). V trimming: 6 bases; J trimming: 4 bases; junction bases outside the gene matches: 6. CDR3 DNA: TGTGCCAGCAGACCTGGGACAGGGACCTATGGCTACACCTTC. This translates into CASRPGTGTYGYTF.

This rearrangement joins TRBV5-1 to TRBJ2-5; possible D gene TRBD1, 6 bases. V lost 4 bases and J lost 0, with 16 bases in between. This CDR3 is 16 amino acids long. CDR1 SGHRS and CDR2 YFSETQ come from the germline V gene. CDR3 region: CASSGRDTNYQETQYF. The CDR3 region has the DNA TGCGCCAGCAGCGGCCGGGACACCAATTACCAAGAGACCCAGTACTTC.

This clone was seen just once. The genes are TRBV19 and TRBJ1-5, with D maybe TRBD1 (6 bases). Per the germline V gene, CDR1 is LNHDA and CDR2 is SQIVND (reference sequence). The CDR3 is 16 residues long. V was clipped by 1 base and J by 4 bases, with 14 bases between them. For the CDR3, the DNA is TGTGCCAGTAGTATAGGAACCCGGACAGTGAATCAGCCCCAGCATTTT. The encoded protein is CASSIGTRTVNQPQHF.

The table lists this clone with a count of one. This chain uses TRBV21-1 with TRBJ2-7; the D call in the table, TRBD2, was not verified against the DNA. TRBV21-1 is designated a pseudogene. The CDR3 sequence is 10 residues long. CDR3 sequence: CASSPRDSLF. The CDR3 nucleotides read TGTGCCAGCAGCCCTCGGGACTCACTCTTC.

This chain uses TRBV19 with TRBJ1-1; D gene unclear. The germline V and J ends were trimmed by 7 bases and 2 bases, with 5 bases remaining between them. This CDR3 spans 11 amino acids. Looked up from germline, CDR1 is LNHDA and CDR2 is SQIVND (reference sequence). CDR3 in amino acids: CASTLNTEAFF. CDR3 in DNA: TGTGCCAGTACTTTAAACACTGAAGCTTTCTTT. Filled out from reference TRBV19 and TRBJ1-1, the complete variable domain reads DGGITQSPKYLFRKEGQNVTLSCEQNLNHDAMYWYRQDPGQGLRLIYYSQIVNDFQKGDIAEGYSVSREKKESFPLTVTSAQKNPTAFYLCASTLNTEAFFGQGTRLTVV.

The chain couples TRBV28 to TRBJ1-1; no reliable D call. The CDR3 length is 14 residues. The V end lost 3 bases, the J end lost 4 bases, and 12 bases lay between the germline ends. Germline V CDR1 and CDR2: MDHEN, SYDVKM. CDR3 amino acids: CASSFPPPGTEAFF. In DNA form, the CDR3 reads TGTGCCAGCAGTTTCCCCCCTCCGGGCACTGAAGCTTTCTTT.

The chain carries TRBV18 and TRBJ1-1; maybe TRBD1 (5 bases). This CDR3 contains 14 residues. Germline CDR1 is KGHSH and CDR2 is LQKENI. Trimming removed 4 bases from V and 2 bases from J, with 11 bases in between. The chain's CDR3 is CASSLLGGNTEAFF. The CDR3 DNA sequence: TGTGCCAGCTCACTGCTCGGGGGAAACACTGAAGCTTTCTTT.

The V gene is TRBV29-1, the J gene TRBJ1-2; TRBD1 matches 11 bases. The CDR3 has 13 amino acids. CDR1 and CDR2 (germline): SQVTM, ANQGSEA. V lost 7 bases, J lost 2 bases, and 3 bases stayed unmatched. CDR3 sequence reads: CSAGQGANYGYTF. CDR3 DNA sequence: TGCAGCGCTGGACAGGGGGCAAACTATGGCTACACCTTC.

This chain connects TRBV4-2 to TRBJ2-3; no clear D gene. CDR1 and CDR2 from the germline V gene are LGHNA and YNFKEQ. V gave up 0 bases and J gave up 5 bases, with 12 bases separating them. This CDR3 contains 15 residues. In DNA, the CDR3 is TGTGCCAGCAGCCAAGATAGTTCGCGAGGAGATACGCAGTATTTT. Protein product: CASSQDSSRGDTQYF.

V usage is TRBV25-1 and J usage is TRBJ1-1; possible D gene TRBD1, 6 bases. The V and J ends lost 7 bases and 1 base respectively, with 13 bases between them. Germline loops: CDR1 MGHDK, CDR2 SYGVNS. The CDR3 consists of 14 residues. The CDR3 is CASTPDSRNTEAFF. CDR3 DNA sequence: TGTGCCAGCACCCCGGACAGCCGGAACACTGAAGCTTTCTTT.

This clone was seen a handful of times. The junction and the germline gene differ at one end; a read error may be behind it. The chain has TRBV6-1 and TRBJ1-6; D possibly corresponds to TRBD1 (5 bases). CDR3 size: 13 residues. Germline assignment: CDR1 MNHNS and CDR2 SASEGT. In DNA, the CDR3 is TGTGCCAGCAGTGACAACTCGGACAATCGACCTCTCTTT. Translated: CASSDNSDNRPLF.

Here the CDR3 reads CAISDVGTLTYEQYF. The CDR3 bases are TGTGCCATCAGTGATGTGGGGACACTCACCTACGAGCAGTACTTC. The chain recombines TRBV10-3 with TRBJ2-7; D possibly corresponds to TRBD1 (6 bases). The CDR3 is 15 residues long. Germline values: CDR1 ENHRY, CDR2 SYGVKD. Trimming shortened V by 3 bases and J by 2 bases, and 14 bases separated the two germline ends.

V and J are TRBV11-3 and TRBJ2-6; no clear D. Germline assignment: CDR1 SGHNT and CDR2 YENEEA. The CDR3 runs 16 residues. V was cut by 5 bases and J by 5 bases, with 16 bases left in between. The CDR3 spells CASSSLRQSRANVLTF. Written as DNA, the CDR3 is TGTGCCAGCAGCAGTCTTAGACAAAGTCGGGCCAACGTCCTGACTTTC.

DNA for the CDR3: TGTGCCAGCAGCTTGCAGGGGGCGGGTAATCAGCCCCAGCATTTT. Protein sequence: CASSLQGAGNQPQHF. This chain joins TRBV5-5 and TRBJ1-5; 8 bases line up with TRBD1. The V gene's germline CDR1 is SGHKS and CDR2 YYEKEE (reference sequence). Trimming cost V 1 base and J 4 bases; bases outside gene matches: 4. This CDR3 is built from 15 residues.

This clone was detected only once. CDR3 nucleotides: TGTGCCAGTAGGGGAGGGCTCTTACAAGGCTACACCTTC. Its translation is CASRGGLLQGYTF. This sequence joins TRBV19 and TRBJ1-2; D is unresolved. Trimming removed 6 bases at V and 8 bases at J, with 16 bases between. The CDR3 loop spans 13 amino acids. Germline V gene sequence: CDR1 LNHDA, CDR2 SQIVND (reference sequence).

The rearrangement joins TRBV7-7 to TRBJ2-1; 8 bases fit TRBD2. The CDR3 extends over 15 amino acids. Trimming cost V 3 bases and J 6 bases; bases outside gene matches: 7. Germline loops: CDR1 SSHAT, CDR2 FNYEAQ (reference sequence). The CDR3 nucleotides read TGTGCCAGCAGCTTTGCGGGGGGCCCTCCCAATGAGCAGTTCTTC. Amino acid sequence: CASSFAGGPPNEQFF.

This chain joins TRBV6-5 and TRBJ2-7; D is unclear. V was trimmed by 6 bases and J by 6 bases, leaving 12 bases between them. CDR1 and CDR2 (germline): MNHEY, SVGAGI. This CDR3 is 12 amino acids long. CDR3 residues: CASSPLLAEQYF. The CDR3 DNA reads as TGTGCCAGCAGCCCTTTGTTGGCCGAGCAGTACTTC.